The clone carrying this T cell receptor beta chain was found many times. Antigen: not known. Thyroid surgery took place with no prior treatment in any patient. Per the authors' pipeline: Built for papillary thyroid cancer, a distant-metastasis classifier drew on CDR3 differences across clinicopathological groups. TCRdb reanalyzed the PCR reads via MiXCR. TCRdb, not the authors, supplied the V and J calls. This sample carries fewer than 100,000 clones, more than 12% of them seen once, and the ten largest clones take 3.6%. These data come from a study of metastatic and nonmetastatic thyroid tumors. In the study overall: From malignant and benign thyroid patients, repertoires in blood and in tumor or nodule tissue were compared. Findings of the study overall: Malignant thyroid tumors reportedly exceeded benign nodules significantly in TCR beta diversity, with the difference appearing in blood and tumor.

Losses at the gene ends were 4 bases for V and 6 bases for J; bases not matched to a gene: 8. This CDR3 region has 16 residues. CDR1 is ENHRY, CDR2 SYGVKD, per germline. Material for sequencing was blood. The V call is TRBV10-3, the J call TRBJ2-3; TRBD2 agrees at 12 bases. The sequence was collected from a female donor with papillary thyroid cancer or a benign thyroid nodule (not recorded which). Some clones in this sample may be carry-over from other donors' samples. The CDR3 reads CAISVGGTSGFDTQYF. In DNA form, the CDR3 reads TGTGCCATCAGTGTGGGGGGGACTAGCGGGTTCGATACGCAGTATTTT.